This is a list of T cell receptor beta chains from one sample in a study of T cells in narcolepsy. Measured with immunoSEQ multiplex PCR; TCRdb has only the in-frame clones, and not every one. The table shows approximately 25,000 clones, with about 80% occurring only once. The sequenced sample consisted of CD45RA- memory CD4+ T cells from PBMCs. These receptors were obtained from a human donor with narcolepsy. The CDR3 runs from the conserved cysteine through the conserved F or W. The order of the fields is J gene, D gene, V gene, clone size, CDR3 protein, CDR3 DNA. A D gene is named only where the DNA matches it firmly. Where a row states a size, it is once, few, many or the class of an expanded clone; other rows omit it.

TRBJ1-2	NA	TRBV5-1	once	CASSLGRVPVANYGYTF	TGCGCCAGCAGCCTGGGGAGGGTCCCCGTCGCTAACTATGGCTACACCTTC
TRBJ2-7	NA	TRBV9	few	CASSVGHQSSYEQYF	TGTGCCAGCAGCGTTGGACACCAGAGCTCCTACGAGCAGTACTTC
TRBJ2-1	TRBD2	TRBV2	NA	CASSETPTSTYGSLFF	TGTGCCAGCAGTGAAACCCCGACTAGCACCTACGGATCGCTGTTCTTC
TRBJ2-7	TRBD1	TRBV28	NA	CASTPTGGSYEQYF	TGTGCCAGCACCCCGACAGGGGGTTCCTACGAGCAGTACTTC
TRBJ1-1	NA	TRBV12-5	NA	CASEGGVGTEAFF	TGTGCTAGTGAAGGGGGAGTGGGCACTGAAGCTTTCTTT
TRBJ2-1	TRBD2	TRBV5-4	NA	CASSRTGTSLYNEQFF	TGTGCCAGCAGCCGAACCGGGACTAGCTTGTACAATGAGCAGTTCTTC
TRBJ2-7	NA	TRBV11-2	NA	CASSSAYEQYF	TGTGCCAGCAGCTCTGCCTACGAGCAGTACTTC
TRBJ2-1	TRBD1	TRBV15	once	CATSGYRQGNNEQFF	TGTGCCACCAGCGGATACCGACAGGGAAACAATGAGCAGTTCTTC
TRBJ1-1	NA	TRBV19	NA	CASSTLGPRNTEAFF	TGTGCCAGTAGTACCCTGGGACCGCGGAACACTGAAGCTTTCTTT
TRBJ1-5	NA	TRBV19	once	CASSMPPWTGQPQHF	TGTGCCAGTAGTATGCCCCCGTGGACGGGACAGCCCCAGCATTTT
TRBJ2-7	TRBD2	TRBV28	NA	CASEDTSGSDYEQYF	TGTGCCAGCGAGGACACTAGCGGGAGTGACTACGAGCAGTACTTC
TRBJ2-7	NA	TRBV19	NA	CASSVHSATSYEQYF	TGTGCCAGTAGTGTCCACAGCGCGACCTCCTACGAGCAGTACTTC
TRBJ2-2	NA	TRBV15	NA	CATSAGPNTGELFF	TGTGCCACCAGCGCCGGACCTAACACCGGGGAGCTGTTTTTT
TRBJ2-3	TRBD2	TRBV9	NA	CASSLEAGRADTQYF	TGTGCCAGCAGCCTAGAAGCGGGACGGGCAGATACGCAGTATTTT